This TCR beta chain was sequenced in a study of cytomegalovirus exposure and HLA in healthy donors. Germline V gene data show CDR1 as SGHVS and CDR2 as FNYEAQ. The germline V and J ends were trimmed by 4 bases and 9 bases, with 12 bases remaining between them. CDR3 length equals 12 residues. The primer mix had 60 Vbeta and 13 Jbeta primers. Produced via immunoSEQ multiplex PCR; TCRdb's table is partial and in-frame only. Among around 130,000 clones listed, about three quarters were seen once. This rearrangement joins TRBV7-6 to TRBJ1-1; D is uncertain. The clonotype originates from a man aged 40-49 years in good health and CMV-seropositive. Sequenced: PBMCs. CDR3 protein: CASSSGMTQAFF. The CDR3 DNA is TGTGCCAGCAGCTCCGGGATGACCCAAGCTTTCTTT.